This record looks at one TCR beta chain sequence and its context. What it binds is not known. This entry comes from a study of immune heterogeneity within non-small cell lung tumors. Multiplex PCR amplified the TCR beta CDR3 region. Its first round ran for approximately 11 cycles with 32 V and 13 J primers. One entry per CDR3 protein, called by TCRdb with MiXCR from the multiplex PCR reads. Of 10,000 or so distinct CDR3 sequences detected, approximately 29% appear once; the ten largest clones hold approximately 20%. The authors used approximately 540 ng of bulk tumor genomic DNA per sample as template. Biopsies, several per primary tumor and spaced far apart, were collected during surgery. Enrolled patients presented with newly diagnosed, previously untreated non-small cell lung cancer and underwent curative surgery. Donation came from patients with newly diagnosed non-small cell lung cancer who were having surgery with curative intent.

Findings of the study overall: Different tumor locations in one patient shared dominant CDR3 beta clonotypes yet harbored unique high-frequency clones. The study found that local T-cell clonality correlated moderately but significantly with local tumor mutational burden (R roughly 0.35). Between one patient and another, high-frequency T-cell receptor beta clonotypes were largely distinct.

This CDR3 comprises 13 residues. The V gene end was trimmed by 4 bases and the J gene end by 6 bases; junction bases not matched to a gene: 6. This chain connects TRBV12-3 or TRBV12-4 to TRBJ2-7, with TRBD2 identical over 7 bases. The sequence came from a woman in her 50s with non-small cell lung cancer. Sequencing used lung tumor tissue. The DNA of the CDR3 is TGTGCCAGCAGTTGGGGGGGGAGTCCCGAGCAGTACGTC. Its translation is CASSWGGSPEQYV.